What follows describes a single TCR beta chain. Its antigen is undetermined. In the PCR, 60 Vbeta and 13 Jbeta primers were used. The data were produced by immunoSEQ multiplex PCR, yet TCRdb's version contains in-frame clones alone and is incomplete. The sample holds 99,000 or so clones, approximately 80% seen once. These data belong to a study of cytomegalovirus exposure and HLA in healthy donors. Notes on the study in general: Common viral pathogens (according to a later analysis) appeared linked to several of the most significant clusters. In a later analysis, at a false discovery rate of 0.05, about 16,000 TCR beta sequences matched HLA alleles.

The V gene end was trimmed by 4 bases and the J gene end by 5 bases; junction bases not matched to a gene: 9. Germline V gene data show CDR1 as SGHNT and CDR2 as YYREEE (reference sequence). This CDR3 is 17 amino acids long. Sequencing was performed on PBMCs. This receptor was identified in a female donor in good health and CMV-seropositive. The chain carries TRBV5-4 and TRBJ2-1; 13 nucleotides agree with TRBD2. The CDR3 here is CASSTITGLAGDNEQFF. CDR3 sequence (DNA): TGTGCCAGCAGCACAATAACCGGACTAGCGGGAGACAATGAGCAGTTCTTC. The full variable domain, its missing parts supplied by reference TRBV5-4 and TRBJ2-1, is ETGVTQSPTHLIKTRGQQVTLRCSSQSGHNTVSWYQQALGQGPQFIFQYYREEENGRGNFPPRFSGLQFPNYSSELNVNALELDDSALYLCASSTITGLAGDNEQFFGPGTRLTVL.